The 30 T cell receptor beta chains given below trace back to one sample, sequenced in a study of T cell responses to AZD1222 COVID-19 vaccine. Profiling relied on immunoSEQ multiplex PCR, and the TCRdb table lists in-frame clones only, not all of them. Found here are approximately 130,000 clones, approximately 93% of them singletons; the top ten hold 3.1%. Sequenced material: peripheral blood, taken on day 0 of AZD1222 vaccination. Receptors were obtained from an adult in good health.

V gene TRBV5-1 combines with J gene TRBJ2-5, with D possibly TRBD1 on 6 matching bases. Germline V gives CDR1 SGHRS, CDR2 YFSETQ. V dropped 4 bases and J dropped 1 base, with 14 bases sitting between them. The CDR3 loop spans 15 amino acids. The CDR3 protein is CASSRTRQVQETQYF. Written as DNA, the CDR3 is TGCGCCAGCAGCCGTACCCGACAGGTCCAAGAGACCCAGTACTTC.

This clone appeared a few times. The chain links TRBV3-1 (or the pseudogene TRBV3-2) to TRBJ1-5, with D possibly TRBD1 on 5 matching bases. The V end lost 1 base, the J end lost 2 bases, and 15 bases lay between the germline ends. Looked up from germline, CDR1 is LGHDT and CDR2 is YNNKEL (reference sequence). This CDR3 is 17 amino acids long. The CDR3 region is CASSQGNLGVGNQPQHF. The DNA for the CDR3 is TGTGCCAGCAGCCAAGGTAATTTGGGGGTGGGCAATCAGCCCCAGCATTTT.

V usage is TRBV5-6 and J usage is TRBJ1-3; TRBD1 aligns across 7 bases. CDR1 and CDR2 (germline): SGHDT, YYEEEE. Losses at the gene ends were 1 base for V and 4 bases for J; bases not matched to a gene: 5. The CDR3 contains 15 residues. CDR3 nucleotides: TGTGCCAGCAGCTTGACTTGGACAGGAGGAAACACCATATATTTT. As protein: CASSLTWTGGNTIYF. Variable domain in full (rest from reference TRBV5-6 and TRBJ1-3): DAGVTQSPTHLIKTRGQQVTLRCSPKSGHDTVSWYQQALGQGPQFIFQYYEEEERQRGNFPDRFSGHQFPNYSSELNVNALLLGDSALYLCASSLTWTGGNTIYFGEGSWLTVV.

The chain combines TRBV2 with TRBJ1-2; 7 bases align to TRBD1. The length of the CDR3 is 14 residues. In germline, CDR1 is SNHLY, CDR2 FYNNEI. With 4 bases clipped from V and 8 bases from J, the junction kept 10 bases outside the gene matches. As DNA, the CDR3 is TGTGCCAGCAGTGGACAGGGTCTCGGAGAGGGCTACACCTTC. Amino acids: CASSGQGLGEGYTF. The full variable domain, completed using reference TRBV2 and TRBJ1-2, is EPEVTQTPSHQVTQMGQEVILRCVPISNHLYFYWYRQILGQKVEFLVSFYNNEISEKSEIFDDQFSVERPDGSNFTLKIRSTKLEDSAMYFCASSGQGLGEGYTFGSGTRLTVV.

The chain is built from TRBV28 and TRBJ1-4; 11 nucleotides match TRBD1. The germline CDR1 and CDR2 sequences are MDHEN and SYDVKM. Trimming took 5 bases from V and 10 from J; bases not matched to a gene: 9. This CDR3 region has 15 residues. The CDR3 region has the DNA TGTGCCAGCAGTGAGCCGGGACAGGGGGGGCGAAAACTGTTTTTT. Protein: CASSEPGQGGRKLFF.

This sequence joins TRBV11-2 and TRBJ1-1, with D uncertain. The CDR3 has 15 residues. Per germline, CDR1 SGHAT and CDR2 FQNNGV. V lost 0 bases and J lost 1, with 9 bases in between. The CDR3 region has the DNA TGTGCCAGCAGCTTAGAACCGAGAGAGAACACTGAAGCTTTCTTT. It encodes CASSLEPRENTEAFF.

The CDR3 DNA follows: TGCGCCAGCAGCCAAGATGTAGTAGGGACAAGACGGGACACTGAAGCTTTCTTT. This codes for CASSQDVVGTRRDTEAFF. The chain has TRBV4-3 and TRBJ1-1, with a tentative D call TRBD1 (6 bases). V lost 0 bases and J 3 bases, leaving 20 bases between the germline ends. The germline V gene encodes CDR1 LGHNA and CDR2 YSLEER. CDR3 length equals 18 residues.

V usage is TRBV7-8 and J usage is TRBJ1-2; TRBD1 might be the D (5 bases). The CDR3 has 14 amino acids. Germline CDR1 and CDR2: SGHVS and FQNEAQ. V was clipped by 3 bases and J by 2 bases, with 10 bases between them. This chain's CDR3 is CASSFGGTNYGYTF. The CDR3 nucleotides are TGTGCCAGCAGCTTCGGCGGGACCAACTATGGCTACACCTTC.

J is TRBJ1-4 and V is TRBV3-1 (or the pseudogene TRBV3-2), with a weak D call TRBD1 (5 bases). Trimming shortened V by 1 base and J by 7 bases, and 19 bases separated the two germline ends. The CDR3 runs to 17 residues. Germline V gene data show CDR1 as LGHDT and CDR2 as YNNKEL (reference sequence). The CDR3 nucleotides are TGTGCCAGCAGCCAAGCCCTCCCGACAGTCAGGCGTGAAAAACTGTTTTTT. Translating gives CASSQALPTVRREKLFF.

This rearrangement joins TRBV5-1 to TRBJ1-2; D gene uncertain. V dropped 0 bases and J dropped 0 bases, with 9 bases sitting between them. The CDR3 totals 15 residues. Germline V gene lookup returns CDR1 SGHRS and CDR2 YFSETQ. CDR3 sequence (DNA): TGCGCCAGCAGCTTGGAGACCCCGTCTAACTATGGCTACACCTTC. It yields the protein CASSLETPSNYGYTF.

The chain uses TRBV7-8 and TRBJ2-1; 8 bases fit TRBD2. CDR1 and CDR2 (germline): SGHVS, FQNEAQ. CDR3 length equals 16 residues. Trimming at V came to 2 bases and at J to 3 bases, leaving 6 bases not matched to a gene. The CDR3 DNA reads TGTGCCAGCAGCTTAATTCTAGCGGGTGTCTACAATGAGCAGTTCTTC. The encoded protein is CASSLILAGVYNEQFF.

The CDR3 bases are TGTGCCAGCAGTTTGGGCGAGAAGGACGAGCAGTACTTC. Its protein product is CASSLGEKDEQYF. The chain is built from TRBV28 and TRBJ2-7; D ambiguous. The CDR3 covers 13 residues. The V gene's germline CDR1 is MDHEN and CDR2 SYDVKM. Trimming took 3 bases from V and 5 from J, leaving 11 bases between them.

The gene calls are TRBV5-4 and TRBJ2-1; 8 positions agree with TRBD2. The CDR3 length is 14 residues. V trimming: 0 bases; J trimming: 5 bases; junction bases outside the gene matches: 1. The germline CDR1 and CDR2 sequences are SGHNT and YYREEE (reference sequence). In nucleotides, the CDR3 is TGTGCCAGCAGCTTGGGACTAGCGAACAATGAGCAGTTCTTC. As protein: CASSLGLANNEQFF.

This chain joins TRBV28 and TRBJ1-6, with 7 positions matching TRBD1. V shed 5 bases, J shed 5 bases, and the junction held 6 bases outside the gene matches. Germline V gene data show CDR1 as MDHEN and CDR2 as SYDVKM. The CDR3 is 15 residues long. Here the CDR3 DNA reads TGTGCCAGCAGTCGAACGACAGGGCATAATTCACCCCTCCACTTT. As protein: CASSRTTGHNSPLHF.

The genes are TRBV11-2 and TRBJ2-3; tentatively, D is TRBD1 (5 bases). The CDR3 spans 13 residues. Trimming removed 5 bases from V and 12 bases from J, with 18 bases in between. Germline-derived CDR1 and CDR2 are SGHAT and FQNNGV. CDR3 in amino acids: CASSPKGDSGQYF. The CDR3 DNA reads as TGTGCCAGCAGCCCTAAAGGGGATTCGGGCCAGTATTTT.

This clone was seen once. V gene TRBV12-3 or TRBV12-4 combines with J gene TRBJ1-3, with no clear D. V lost 5 bases and J lost 4, with 9 bases in between. CDR3 length equals 13 residues. CDR3 in DNA: TGTGCCAGCAGTAGGACGGAGGGAAACACCATATATTTT. Its protein is CASSRTEGNTIYF.

The chain employs TRBV5-1 and TRBJ1-4; D is perhaps TRBD1 (5 bases). V lost 6 bases, J lost 3 bases, and 24 bases lay in between. The CDR3 spans 18 residues. Germline-derived CDR1 and CDR2 are SGHRS and YFSETQ. The CDR3 DNA reads TGCGCCAGCATTCTGGGGCGGAGAAGGGTGGGAGCTAATGAAAAACTGTTTTTT. Protein: CASILGRRRVGANEKLFF.

V is TRBV6-6 and J is TRBJ1-1; tentative D call: TRBD1 (5 bases). Germline V gene sequence: CDR1 MNHNY, CDR2 SVGAGI (reference sequence). V was pared by 4 bases and J by 1 base, with 13 bases between. The CDR3 spans 15 residues. This CDR3 is CASSSQNTGNTEAFF. The CDR3 nucleotides are TGTGCCAGCAGTTCACAAAATACAGGGAACACTGAAGCTTTCTTT.

V usage is TRBV28 and J usage is TRBJ1-5; 7 bases are shared with TRBD1. CDR1 and CDR2 from the germline V gene are MDHEN and SYDVKM. V was clipped by 4 bases and J by 4 bases; unmatched bases: 4. This CDR3 contains 14 residues. The CDR3 reads CASSSYRGNQPQHF. DNA of the CDR3: TGTGCCAGCAGTTCATACAGGGGTAATCAGCCCCAGCATTTT.

J is TRBJ1-1 and V is TRBV6-6, with no clear D. The V and J ends lost 2 bases and 0 bases respectively, with 13 bases between them. The germline gives CDR1 MNHNY, CDR2 SVGAGI (reference sequence). CDR3 length: 16 residues. The CDR3 here is CASSYVPPGMNTEAFF. The CDR3 coding sequence is TGTGCCAGCAGTTACGTCCCTCCCGGGATGAACACTGAAGCTTTCTTT.

This clone was recorded once. Here the CDR3 DNA reads TGTGCCAGTAGTATCAGGGGGCTCGACACTGAAGCTTTCTTT. Translating gives CASSIRGLDTEAFF. The V and J genes are TRBV19 and TRBJ1-1; 8 positions agree with TRBD1. CDR3 length equals 14 residues. J was trimmed by 3 bases and V by 3 bases; bases with no gene match: 3. Germline CDR1 is LNHDA and CDR2 is SQIVND (reference sequence).

The chain uses TRBV6-4 and TRBJ2-5, with 7 bases lining up with TRBD1. Trimming at V came to 6 bases and at J to 5 bases, leaving 6 bases not matched to a gene. The CDR3 has 13 amino acids. CDR1 is MRHNA and CDR2 is SNTAGT in the germline V gene. CDR3 protein: CASSEGAWETQYF. CDR3 bases: TGTGCCAGCAGCGAGGGGGCCTGGGAGACCCAGTACTTC.

The rearrangement uses TRBV10-2 and TRBJ1-2; D is uncertain. CDR3 length equals 13 residues. The ends were cut back, 2 bases at V and 5 bases at J, with 9 bases in the middle. The germline CDR1 and CDR2 sequences are WSHSY and SAAADI. Written as DNA, the CDR3 is TGCGCCAGCAGTGAGCCGGGGAGATATGGCTACACCTTC. Translated, it gives CASSEPGRYGYTF.

The chain links TRBV6-6 to TRBJ2-7; tentatively, D is TRBD1 (8 bases). The CDR3 has 18 residues. Trimming pared 5 bases from V and 2 bases from J, leaving 25 bases between. Looked up from germline, CDR1 is MNHNY and CDR2 is SVGAGI (reference sequence). In nucleotides, the CDR3 is TGTGCCAGCAGTCTCAACAGGGGGGGAGCCACCTCTACCTACGAGCAGTACTTC. This gives the protein CASSLNRGGATSTYEQYF.

The gene calls are TRBV2 and TRBJ2-1, with D possibly TRBD1 on 6 matching bases. The CDR3 is 15 residues long. Trimming removed 6 bases from V and 7 bases from J, with 19 bases in between. CDR1 is SNHLY, CDR2 FYNNEI, per germline. This CDR3 reads CASRGTGPVGNEQFF. The CDR3 DNA reads TGTGCCAGCAGGGGAACAGGGCCCGTGGGGAATGAGCAGTTCTTC. Full variable domain (remainder filled in from reference TRBV2 and TRBJ2-1): EPEVTQTPSHQVTQMGQEVILRCVPISNHLYFYWYRQILGQKVEFLVSFYNNEISEKSEIFDDQFSVERPDGSNFTLKIRSTKLEDSAMYFCASRGTGPVGNEQFFGPGTRLTVL.

V gene TRBV19 combines with J gene TRBJ2-7; TRBD1 matches 7 bases. The CDR3 runs to 14 residues. The J segment lost 2 bases and the V segment lost 6 bases, leaving 7 bases of the junction unmatched. CDR1 is LNHDA and CDR2 is SQIVND in the germline V gene (reference sequence). CDR3 nucleotides: TGTGCCAGTAGAACAAACAGGGGTGCCTACGAGCAGTACTTC. This gives the protein CASRTNRGAYEQYF.

V usage is TRBV30 and J usage is TRBJ1-5; D unresolved. V gave up 1 base and J gave up 2 bases, with 6 bases separating them. There are 13 residues in the CDR3. From germline, CDR1 is GTSNPN and CDR2 SVGIG (reference sequence). The CDR3 spells CAWSDGGNQPQHF. CDR3 DNA: TGTGCCTGGAGTGACGGTGGCAATCAGCCCCAGCATTTT.

The V gene is TRBV7-3, the J gene TRBJ2-7; D uncertain. The germline gives CDR1 SGHTA, CDR2 FQGTGA. The CDR3 runs 13 residues. With 1 base removed from V and 5 bases from J, the gap between germline ends came to 9 bases. CDR3 loop: CASSLSYSDEQYF. CDR3 DNA: TGTGCCAGCAGCTTAAGCTATTCCGACGAGCAGTACTTC.

The V gene is TRBV28, the J gene TRBJ1-1, with TRBD1 as a possible D gene (5 bases). Trimming left V 5 bases short and J 0 bases short, with 16 bases between. This CDR3 is 16 amino acids long. The germline V gene has CDR1 MDHEN and CDR2 SYDVKM. CDR3 sequence (DNA): TGTGCCAGCAGTCCCCGGGGGGATCTAATGAACACTGAAGCTTTCTTT. Translating it yields CASSPRGDLMNTEAFF.

This clone was found once. This rearrangement joins TRBV2 to TRBJ2-5; the match to TRBD1 covers 8 bases. J was trimmed by 4 bases and V by 6 bases; bases with no gene match: 7. Germline CDR1 reads SNHLY; CDR2 reads FYNNEI. The CDR3 sequence is 14 residues long. The CDR3 region has the DNA TGTGCCAGCAGCAGCAGGGGGCGCGGAGAGACCCAGTACTTC. Amino acid sequence: CASSSRGRGETQYF.